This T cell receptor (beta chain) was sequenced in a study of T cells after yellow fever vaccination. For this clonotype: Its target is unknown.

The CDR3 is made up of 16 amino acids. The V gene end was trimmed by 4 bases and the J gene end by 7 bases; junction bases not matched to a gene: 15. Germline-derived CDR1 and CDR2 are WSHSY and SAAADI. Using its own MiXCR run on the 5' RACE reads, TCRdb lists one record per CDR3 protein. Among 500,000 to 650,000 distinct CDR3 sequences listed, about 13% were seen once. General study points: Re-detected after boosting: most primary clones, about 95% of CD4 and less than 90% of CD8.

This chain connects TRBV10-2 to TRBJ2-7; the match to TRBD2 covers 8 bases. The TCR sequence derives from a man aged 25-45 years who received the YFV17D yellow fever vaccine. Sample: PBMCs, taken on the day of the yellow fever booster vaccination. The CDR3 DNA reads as TGCGCCAGCAGTGGTGTAACTAGCGGCCCCCTCGGGGAGCAGTACTTC. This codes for CASSGVTSGPLGEQYF.